The source of this T cell receptor beta chain is a study of blood T cell repertoires in COVID-19. CDR3 length: 16 amino acids. Germline V gives CDR1 MDHEN, CDR2 SYDVKM. V gave up 1 base and J gave up 6 bases; unmatched junction bases: 8. Libraries were prepared by immunoSEQ multiplex PCR; TCRdb keeps only in-frame clonotypes and omits some of them. Among tens of thousands of clones, about 85% were seen once, and the ten largest hold around 2.7%. The receptor was isolated from a man between 45 and 60 years old with acute or convalescent COVID-19. This chain links TRBV28 with TRBJ2-1, with 8 bases lining up with TRBD2. Sequencing was done on a sample of peripheral blood. The CDR3 bases are TGTGCCAGCAGTTTATATGGGACTAGGGCTGTCAATGAGCAGTTCTTC. Translating it yields CASSLYGTRAVNEQFF.